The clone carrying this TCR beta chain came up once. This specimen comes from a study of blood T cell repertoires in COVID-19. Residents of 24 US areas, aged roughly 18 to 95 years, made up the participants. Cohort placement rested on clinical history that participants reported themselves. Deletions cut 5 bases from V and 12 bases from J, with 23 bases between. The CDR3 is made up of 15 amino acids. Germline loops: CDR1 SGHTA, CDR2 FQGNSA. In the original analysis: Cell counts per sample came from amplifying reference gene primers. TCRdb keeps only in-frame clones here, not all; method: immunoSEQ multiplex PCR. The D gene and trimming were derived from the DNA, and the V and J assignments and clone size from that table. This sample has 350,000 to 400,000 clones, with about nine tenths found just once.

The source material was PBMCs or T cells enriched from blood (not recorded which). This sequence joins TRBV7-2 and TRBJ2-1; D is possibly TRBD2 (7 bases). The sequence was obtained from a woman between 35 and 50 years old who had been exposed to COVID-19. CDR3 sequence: CASSPERGARFVQFF. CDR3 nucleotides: TGTGCCAGCAGCCCGGAACGGGGGGCTCGTTTCGTGCAGTTCTTC. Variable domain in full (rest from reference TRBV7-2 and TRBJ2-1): GAGVSQSPSNKVTEKGKDVELRCDPISGHTALYWYRQSLGQGLEFLIYFQGNSAPDKSGLPSDRFSAERTGGSVSTLTIQRTQQEDSAVYLCASSPERGARFVQFFGPGTRLTVL.